A selection of T cell receptor beta chains follows, all from one sample in a study of shared clonotypes between healthy human individuals. Sequencing used immunoSEQ multiplex PCR; TCRdb keeps in-frame clones, though not all of them. The data show about 1,900,000 clones, about 95% seen once. Source material: naive CD8+ T cells sorted from blood. Receptors originate from a man between 18 and 35 years old in good health. Both conserved end residues are part of each CDR3. D genes are given only for firm matches.

d_call v_call cdr3_aa
TRBD2 TRBV7-8 CASSSGLAGVGGTQYF
- TRBV29-1 CSAEGLAEKVEFF
- TRBV27 CASSLGLGGKNIQYF
- TRBV11-2 CASSGWDTGELFF
TRBD1 TRBV7-2 CASSLPGQGIYEQYF
- TRBV6-5 CASSLSSPANVLTF
- TRBV28 CASSFLVVGYEQYF
- TRBV10-2 CASWVGPSNQPQHF
- TRBV7-2 CASSPVGDPYNEQFF
- TRBV29-1 CSAVDLYNEQFF
- TRBV6-4 CASRAGVNTEAFF
- TRBV4-1 CASSGGGNTIYF
- TRBV27 CASSPTALTNYGYTF
- TRBV11-3 CASSDLNTGELFF
TRBD1 TRBV6-6 CASRTTGRDTEAFF
TRBD1 TRBV9 CASSVDGQGDAEQYF
- TRBV4-1 CASSQTQGGEDGYTF
- TRBV5-6 CASSPEGNYPHYEQYF
- TRBV6-6 CASSYLTQGAYEQYF
- TRBV7-8 CASSRSRFYEQYF
- TRBV9 CASNSGGIEQYF
TRBD2 TRBV5-1 CASSWTSGVYEQYF
- TRBV5-1 CASSWTPGSNDEQYF
- TRBV27 CASSLQALNTEAFF
TRBD1 TRBV5-1 CASSLTSTGVPLSGANVLTF
- TRBV7-9 CASSLVGETQYF
- TRBV5-1 CASSEGFSATNEKLFF
TRBD2 TRBV27 CASSSSAGGLAYEQYF
TRBD2 TRBV27 CASSLRAGLAGVDEQYF
- TRBV6-5 CASSYSGTTNEKLFF
- TRBV19 CASSIRFPYEQYF